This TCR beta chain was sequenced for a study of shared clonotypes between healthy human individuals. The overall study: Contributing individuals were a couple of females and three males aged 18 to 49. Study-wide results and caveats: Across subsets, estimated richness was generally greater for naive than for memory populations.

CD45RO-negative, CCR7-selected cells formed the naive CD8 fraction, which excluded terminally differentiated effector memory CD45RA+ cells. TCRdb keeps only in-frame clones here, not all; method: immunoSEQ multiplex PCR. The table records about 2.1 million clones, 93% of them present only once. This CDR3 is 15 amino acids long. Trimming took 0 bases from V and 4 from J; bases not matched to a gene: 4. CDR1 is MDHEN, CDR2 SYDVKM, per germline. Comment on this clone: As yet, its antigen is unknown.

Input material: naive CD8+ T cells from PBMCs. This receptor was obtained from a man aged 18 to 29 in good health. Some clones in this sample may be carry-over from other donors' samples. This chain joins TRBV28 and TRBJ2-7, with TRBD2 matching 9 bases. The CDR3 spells CASSLWREGPYEQYF. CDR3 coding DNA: TGTGCCAGCAGTTTATGGCGGGAGGGCCCGTACGAGCAGTACTTC.